These 24 T cell receptor beta chains share one sample of origin, sequenced in a study of T cell responses to AZD1222 COVID-19 vaccine. Only in-frame clones appear in the TCRdb table, and some are missing; sequencing was by immunoSEQ multiplex PCR. The sample has some 120,000 clones, about nine tenths seen once. Sequenced material: peripheral blood, taken on day 0 of AZD1222 vaccination. These receptors came from an adult in good health.

The chain combines TRBV7-3 with TRBJ1-2; D remains unclear. CDR3 length: 13 amino acids. V gave up 4 bases and J gave up 8 bases, with 14 bases separating them. From germline, CDR1 is SGHTA and CDR2 FQGTGA. The CDR3 is CASSSSTGFGYTF. Written as DNA, the CDR3 is TGTGCCAGCAGCTCAAGTACTGGCTTCGGCTACACCTTC.

Only one count was recorded for this clone. The gene calls are TRBV6-2 or TRBV6-3 and TRBJ1-6; 8 bases fit TRBD1. This CDR3 is 15 amino acids long. V trimming: 4 bases; J trimming: 7 bases; junction bases outside the gene matches: 6. Germline-derived CDR1 and CDR2 are MNHEY and SVGEGT. CDR3 protein: CASSSGQGWNSPLHF. DNA of the CDR3: TGTGCCAGCAGTTCAGGACAGGGCTGGAATTCACCCCTCCACTTT.

V gene TRBV21-1 combines with J gene TRBJ2-7; the DNA was not used to check the table's D call, TRBD2. TRBV21-1 is annotated as a pseudogene. The CDR3 is 12 residues long. The CDR3 DNA reads as TGTGCCAGCATTTACGGGGAGGGTCCGTGGGACTTC. Amino acids: CASIYGEGPWDF.

This clone occurred once. J is TRBJ2-3 and V is TRBV7-2; TRBD1 might be the D (5 bases). CDR3 size: 12 residues. With 5 bases removed from V and 5 bases from J, the gap between germline ends came to 8 bases. Looked up from germline, CDR1 is SGHTA and CDR2 is FQGNSA. CDR3 coding DNA: TGTGCCAGCAGCAGGACACTAGATACGCAGTATTTT. This gives the protein CASSRTLDTQYF.

This chain links TRBV15 with TRBJ2-3; 13 bases map to TRBD2. The CDR3 covers 22 residues. Per germline, CDR1 LNHNV and CDR2 YYDKDF (reference sequence). V dropped 0 bases and J dropped 0; count of bases not matched to a gene: 15. The CDR3, as DNA: TGTGCCACCAGCAGAGATCCGCGAAAGGGACTAGCGGGGACTTCTAGCACAGATACGCAGTATTTT. It translates to CATSRDPRKGLAGTSSTDTQYF.

The chain is built from TRBV1 and TRBJ2-1; TRBD2 reflects the table's D call only, with no check against the DNA. TRBV1 is tagged as a pseudogene. The CDR3 runs to 15 residues. Here the CDR3 reads CTSSQLASGVTEQFF. CDR3 DNA: TGCACCAGCAGCCAACTGGCTAGCGGGGTGACTGAGCAGTTCTTC.

Details on this clone: One end of the junction fails to match germline, which may point to a read error. The chain has TRBV5-6 and TRBJ1-4, with a tentative D call TRBD1 (5 bases). The CDR3 extends over 14 amino acids. Germline V gene lookup returns CDR1 SGHDT and CDR2 YYEEEE. CDR3 region: CASSPGGRYEKLFF. The CDR3, as DNA: TGTGCTAGCAGCCCGGGGGGGAGGTATGAAAAACTGTTTTTT. Looking up the rest from reference TRBV5-6 and TRBJ1-4 gives the full variable domain: DAGVTQSPTHLIKTRGQQVTLRCSPKSGHDTVSWYQQALGQGPQFIFQYYEEEERQRGNFPDRFSGHQFPNYSSELNVNALLLGDSALYLCASSPGGRYEKLFFGSGTQLSVL.

This chain joins TRBV3-1 (or the pseudogene TRBV3-2) and TRBJ1-5, with D uncertain. The CDR3 totals 12 residues. With 7 bases removed from V and 3 bases from J, the gap between germline ends came to 7 bases. Germline CDR1 is LGHDT and CDR2 is YNNKEL (reference sequence). The DNA for the CDR3 is TGTGCCAGCAATGTAGACAATCAGCCCCAGCATTTT. It specifies CASNVDNQPQHF.

The genes are TRBV5-4 and TRBJ1-2, with TRBD1 as a possible D gene (5 bases). The CDR3 contains 14 residues. Germline CDR1 SGHNT, CDR2 YYREEE (reference sequence). V dropped 2 bases and J dropped 5 bases, with 13 bases sitting between them. CDR3 DNA sequence: TGTGCCAGCAGCTTCCCCGGGGCGGGTTATGGCTACACCTTC. This sequence encodes CASSFPGAGYGYTF.

In its sample, this clone was seen once. V is TRBV11-3 and J is TRBJ2-7; 12 bases are a match to TRBD1. Trimming removed 3 bases from V and 6 bases from J; junction bases left unmatched: 12. Germline-derived CDR1 and CDR2 are SGHNT and YENEEA. CDR3 size: 17 residues. CDR3 sequence (DNA): TGTGCCAGCAGCTTTAGCGGGACAGGGGGCGTGAGCGGCGAGCAGTACTTC. Translation: CASSFSGTGGVSGEQYF.

The chain carries TRBV6-5 and TRBJ2-3; TRBD1 agrees at 7 bases. Looked up from germline, CDR1 is MNHEY and CDR2 is SVGAGI. The V gene end was trimmed by 6 bases and the J gene end by 1 base; junction bases not matched to a gene: 4. This CDR3 comprises 14 residues. CDR3 in amino acids: CASSWTGRTDTQYF. The CDR3 coding sequence is TGTGCCAGCAGCTGGACAGGTCGCACAGATACGCAGTATTTT.

The count of this clone is one. The chain couples TRBV6-5 to TRBJ1-6, with TRBD1 as a possible D gene (6 bases). The CDR3 extends over 15 amino acids. The germline V gene encodes CDR1 MNHEY and CDR2 SVGAGI. V gave up 6 bases and J gave up 8 bases, with 17 bases separating them. CDR3 sequence: CASSRTGLVDSPLHF. In DNA form, the CDR3 reads TGTGCCAGCAGCAGAACAGGGCTAGTTGATTCACCCCTCCACTTT.

V is TRBV11-3 and J is TRBJ1-2; perhaps TRBD1 as D (5 bases). The CDR3 is made up of 17 amino acids. The germline V and J ends were trimmed by 4 bases and 3 bases, with 21 bases remaining between them. Germline V gene lookup returns CDR1 SGHNT and CDR2 YENEEA. CDR3 region: CASSYLLETVGDYGYTF. The CDR3 DNA sequence: TGTGCCAGCAGCTACCTTTTGGAAACCGTGGGGGACTATGGCTACACCTTC.

The chain carries TRBV23-1 and TRBJ1-4; D is possibly TRBD1 (5 bases). TRBV23-1 is given ORF status, its function remaining uncertain. Trimming shortened V by 0 bases and J by 8 bases, and 13 bases separated the two germline ends. This CDR3 comprises 15 residues. CDR3 residues: CASSQSARVEEKLFF. The CDR3 nucleotides read TGCGCCAGCAGTCAATCGGCCAGGGTGGAGGAAAAACTGTTTTTT.

The genes are TRBV7-9 and TRBJ1-4, with 7 bases aligning to TRBD1. The CDR3 consists of 19 residues. Germline V gene sequence: CDR1 SEHNR, CDR2 FQNEAQ (reference sequence). V shed 2 bases, J shed 6 bases, and the junction held 18 bases outside the gene matches. The CDR3 loop reads CASSLMAWTGAYKDEKLFF. As DNA, the CDR3 is TGTGCCAGCAGCTTAATGGCTTGGACAGGCGCGTATAAAGATGAAAAACTGTTTTTT.

This clone appeared a single time. The rearrangement links TRBV3-1 (or the pseudogene TRBV3-2) to TRBJ1-4; D remains unclear. This CDR3 has 15 residues. Germline loops: CDR1 LGHDT, CDR2 YNNKEL (reference sequence). V lost 1 base, J lost 7 bases, and 13 bases lay in between. CDR3 residues: CASSQGAPLGEKLFF. The CDR3 region has the DNA TGTGCCAGCAGCCAAGGGGCGCCCTTAGGTGAAAAACTGTTTTTT.

The rearrangement links TRBV7-2 to TRBJ1-6; D unresolved. With 3 bases removed from V and 0 bases from J, the gap between germline ends came to 6 bases. The CDR3 is made up of 15 amino acids. Germline V lookup: CDR1 SGHTA, CDR2 FQGNSA. The DNA for the CDR3 is TGTGCCAGCAGCTTGGCGAGCTCCTATAATTCACCCCTCCACTTT. Translating gives CASSLASSYNSPLHF.

The chain employs TRBV6-2 or TRBV6-3 and TRBJ1-3; D gene unclear. V was shortened by 2 bases and J by 8 bases, with 10 bases between the two germline ends. The CDR3 covers 13 residues. CDR1 MNHEY and CDR2 SVGEGT come from the germline V gene. The CDR3, as DNA: TGTGCCAGCAGTTACGGCGTGTCTGACACCATATATTTT. Protein: CASSYGVSDTIYF.

The chain links TRBV3-1 (or the pseudogene TRBV3-2) to TRBJ2-7, with a tentative D call TRBD2 (5 bases). Trimming left V 0 bases short and J 1 base short, with 10 bases between. The CDR3 is made up of 15 amino acids. Germline values: CDR1 LGHDT, CDR2 YNNKEL (reference sequence). The CDR3 bases are TGTGCCAGCAGCCAAGAAGGACTGACGTCCTACGAGCAGTACTTC. Translated: CASSQEGLTSYEQYF.

The chain uses TRBV4-2 and TRBJ1-5; no definite D call. CDR1 is LGHNA and CDR2 is YNFKEQ in the germline V gene. There are 16 residues in the CDR3. V dropped 3 bases and J dropped 3 bases, with 15 bases sitting between them. The CDR3 coding sequence is TGTGCCAGCAGCCAGGACCTGGGGATTTTCAATCAGCCCCAGCATTTT. This translates into CASSQDLGIFNQPQHF.

V and J are TRBV28 and TRBJ2-1; D might be TRBD1 (5 bases). Trimming pared 6 bases from V and 3 bases from J, leaving 9 bases between. Germline assignment: CDR1 MDHEN and CDR2 SYDVKM. There are 13 residues in the CDR3. CDR3 coding DNA: TGTGCCAGCAGACCGACAGACTACAATGAGCAGTTCTTC. It encodes CASRPTDYNEQFF. The full variable domain, its missing parts supplied by reference TRBV28 and TRBJ2-1, is DVKVTQSSRYLVKRTGEKVFLECVQDMDHENMFWYRQDPGLGLRLIYFSYDVKMKEKGDIPEGYSVSREKKERFSLILESASTNQTSMYLCASRPTDYNEQFFGPGTRLTVL.

This rearrangement joins TRBV5-5 to TRBJ1-4; D is perhaps TRBD1 (5 bases). CDR1 SGHKS and CDR2 YYEKEE come from the germline V gene (reference sequence). V was clipped by 5 bases and J by 2 bases, with 16 bases between them. This CDR3 is 16 amino acids long. Here the CDR3 reads CASRSMGGTTNEKLFF. The CDR3 nucleotides are TGTGCCAGCAGGTCGATGGGAGGGACCACTAATGAAAAACTGTTTTTT.

The chain is built from TRBV28 and TRBJ1-6, with 10 bases identical to TRBD1. In germline, CDR1 is MDHEN, CDR2 SYDVKM. With V trimmed by 7 bases and J by 2 bases, 8 bases remained unmatched. CDR3 size: 17 residues. The CDR3 region is CASNRAGTGAYNSPLHF. The DNA of the CDR3 is TGTGCCAGCAATCGAGCCGGGACAGGGGCCTATAATTCACCCCTCCACTTT.

The chain links TRBV4-3 to TRBJ2-1; the D gene is possibly TRBD1 (5 bases). The V gene's germline CDR1 is LGHNA and CDR2 YSLEER. This CDR3 has 12 amino acids. The V and J ends lost 2 bases and 7 bases respectively, with 6 bases between them. DNA of the CDR3: TGCGCCAGCAGCCAACAGGGTAATGAGCAGTTCTTC. This codes for CASSQQGNEQFF.